This T cell receptor (beta chain) was sequenced in a study of T-cell reconstitution after alpha-beta-depleted transplantation in children. Unique molecular identifiers were incorporated during preparation of the TCRbeta library. TCRdb processed the PCR reads anew with MiXCR; each CDR3 protein has one entry. This table has some 200,000 distinct CDR3 sequences, over 5.5% appearing once. This specimen was PBMCs from the stem cell graft donor, taken from the stem cell graft. The TCR sequence derives from a human donor who donated a stem cell graft to a child with Wiskott-Aldrich syndrome.

The CDR3 region has the DNA TGTGCCAGCAGCTTTAACACAGGGCCCTCCGGGGAGCTGTTTTTT. Residues: CASSFNTGPSGELFF. The chain couples TRBV7-2 to TRBJ2-2, with D maybe TRBD1 (6 bases). The germline V gene has CDR1 SGHTA and CDR2 FQGNSA. The CDR3 sequence is 15 residues long. V was shortened by 3 bases and J by 6 bases, with 14 bases between the two germline ends.